This record looks at one T cell receptor (beta chain) sequence and its context. PCR employed 60 Vbeta and 13 Jbeta primers. The assay was immunoSEQ multiplex PCR, and TCRdb's table has in-frame clones only and misses some. Of under 200,000 clones in the sample, approximately 80% were seen once. These data belong to a study of cytomegalovirus exposure and HLA in healthy donors. Looking at the study overall: HLA-typed donors were the source of about 85 million unique TCRs held in an early data release.

After removal of 5 bases from V and 2 bases from J, the junction contained 11 bases not matched to a gene. The germline gives CDR1 SGHVS, CDR2 FQNEAQ. The length of the CDR3 is 17 residues. Source material: PBMCs. This TCR came from a woman between 50 and 59 years old in good health and CMV-seropositive. V and J are TRBV7-8 and TRBJ1-5; TRBD1 matches at 8 bases. CDR3 sequence: CASSPGTGYDRNQPQHF. The DNA of the CDR3 is TGTGCCAGCAGCCCCGGGACAGGATATGATCGCAATCAGCCCCAGCATTTT.